The clone carrying this TCR beta chain was observed a single time. These data originate in a study of T cell changes during pregnancy in multiple sclerosis. Some clones are missing from TCRdb's copy, which holds only in-frame ones; the method was immunoSEQ multiplex PCR. The data contain 45,000 to 65,000 clones, 75% to 95% of them singletons. This CDR3 comprises 14 residues. Germline CDR1 reads MNHEY; CDR2 reads SVGAGI. V dropped 2 bases and J dropped 5; count of bases not matched to a gene: 3. The chain is built from TRBV6-5 and TRBJ2-7; 10 bases are a match to TRBD2. Sequences were derived from peripheral blood, sampled after pregnancy. The sequence was obtained from a female donor in good health, enrolled as a control in a pregnancy study. The CDR3 protein is CASSYALAGDEQYF. The CDR3 region has the DNA TGTGCCAGCAGTTACGCGCTAGCGGGAGACGAGCAGTACTTC.